Listed here are 6 T cell receptor beta chains from one sample, sequenced in a study of T cells in Graves' hyperthyroidism and ophthalmopathy. Researchers amplified the TCR beta CDR3 regions from RNA transcripts. The HTBI primer set served for first-round RT-PCR of the TCR CDR3. TCRdb processed the multiplex PCR reads anew with MiXCR; each CDR3 protein has one entry. The sample includes some 440,000 distinct CDR3 sequences, approximately 15% of them seen just once. What was sequenced was blood. The receptors originated from a woman younger than 30 with Graves' hyperthyroidism.

Many counts were recorded for this clonotype. The rearrangement links TRBV12-5 to TRBJ1-4; the D is unclear. CDR3 length: 17 amino acids. Germline loops: CDR1 LGHNT, CDR2 FRNRAP. Trimming removed 6 bases from V and 5 bases from J, with 22 bases in between. The CDR3 DNA reads TGTGCTAGTGGCCCGGGCAACGGACCTATCTTCAATGAAAAACTGTTTTTT. Residues: CASGPGNGPIFNEKLFF.

The CDR3 sequence is CASSLEGTHEKLFF. The CDR3 region has the DNA TGTGCCAGCAGCTTAGAAGGGACGCATGAAAAACTGTTTTTT. This chain links TRBV7-9 with TRBJ1-4; D may be TRBD1 (5 bases). Germline loops: CDR1 SEHNR, CDR2 FQNEAQ (reference sequence). Trimming removed 1 base at V and 6 bases at J, with 9 bases between. This CDR3 is built from 14 residues.

This clonotype has at least ten counts. The rearrangement joins TRBV20-1 to TRBJ2-7, with 7 positions matching TRBD1. The length of the CDR3 is 14 residues. Losses at the gene ends were 1 base for V and 7 bases for J; bases not matched to a gene: 10. Germline CDR1 DFQATT, CDR2 SNEGSKA (reference sequence). CDR3 sequence: CSARGNRGLREQYF. DNA for the CDR3: TGCAGTGCTAGAGGGAACAGGGGCCTTAGGGAGCAGTACTTC.

There are many counts of this clonotype. This rearrangement joins TRBV28 to TRBJ2-3, with 9 bases aligning to TRBD1. The CDR3 is made up of 13 amino acids. V trimming: 8 bases; J trimming: 7 bases; junction bases outside the gene matches: 7. In germline, CDR1 is MDHEN, CDR2 SYDVKM. CDR3 DNA sequence: TGTGCCAGCGGGGCGGACAGGGGAAATACGCAGTATTTT. As protein: CASGADRGNTQYF.

This clonotype was seen repeatedly, ten times or more. This chain joins TRBV5-6 and TRBJ1-5, with D possibly TRBD1 on 5 matching bases. This CDR3 has 14 residues. Germline-derived CDR1 and CDR2 are SGHDT and YYEEEE. Trimming removed 6 bases at V and 4 bases at J, with 14 bases between. The CDR3 nucleotides read TGTGCCAGCACCGAGCTCGGGGGAAATCAGCCCCAGCATTTT. As protein: CASTELGGNQPQHF.

Many counts were recorded for this clonotype. This chain links TRBV7-9 with TRBJ2-7; 8 positions match TRBD2. Germline V gene data show CDR1 as SEHNR and CDR2 as FQNEAQ (reference sequence). The CDR3 covers 14 residues. V was clipped by 5 bases and J by 0 bases; unmatched bases: 3. This chain's CDR3 is CASSDGRASYEQYF. The CDR3 region has the DNA TGTGCCAGCAGCGACGGGAGGGCCTCCTACGAGCAGTACTTC.